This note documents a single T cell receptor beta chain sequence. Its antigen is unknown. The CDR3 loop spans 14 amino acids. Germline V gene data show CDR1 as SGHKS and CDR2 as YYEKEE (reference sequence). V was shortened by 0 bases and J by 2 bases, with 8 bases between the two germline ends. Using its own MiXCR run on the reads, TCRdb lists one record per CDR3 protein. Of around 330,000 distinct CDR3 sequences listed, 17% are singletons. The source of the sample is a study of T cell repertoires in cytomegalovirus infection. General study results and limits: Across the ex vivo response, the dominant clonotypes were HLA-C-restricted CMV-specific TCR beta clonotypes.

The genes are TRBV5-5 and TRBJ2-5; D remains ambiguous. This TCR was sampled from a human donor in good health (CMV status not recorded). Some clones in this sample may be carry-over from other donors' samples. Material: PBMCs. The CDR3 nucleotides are TGTGCCAGCAGCTTGGGTAGGGATCAAGAGACCCAGTACTTC. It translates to CASSLGRDQETQYF.